The subject of this entry is one T cell receptor (beta chain). Per the authors' pipeline: Reference gene primer amplification gave estimated nucleated cell counts. TCRdb's copy holds only in-frame clones and misses some; the assay was immunoSEQ multiplex PCR. V, J and clone size are taken as reported in that table, and D and trimming were inferred from the DNA itself. The top ten clones hold around 13% of a sample with 70,000 to 95,000 clones, under 85% of them seen once. The sample originates from a study of blood T cell repertoires in COVID-19. Study-level background: In each case, the material was cDNA or gDNA derived from T cells, B-cell-depleted T cells, or PBMCs.

This TCR was sampled from a human donor in a cohort sampled during active COVID-19. Input material: peripheral blood.

In nucleotides, the CDR3 is TGTGCCAGCAGCGAGGGGACAGGGGGGGACTACGAGCAGTACTTC. It specifies CASSEGTGGDYEQYF. This chain uses TRBV9 with TRBJ2-7; 11 bases map to TRBD1. This CDR3 spans 15 amino acids. Germline CDR1 is SGDLS and CDR2 is YYNGEE. J lost 3 bases, V lost 3 bases, and 5 bases had no gene match.